This paragraph covers one T cell receptor beta chain sequence. Its antigen is currently unknown. The CDR3 is made up of 15 amino acids. The V and J ends lost 5 bases and 3 bases, in that order; junction bases with no gene match: 6. CDR1 and CDR2 (germline): MGHRA, YSYEKL. The data stem from a study of T cell responses to AZD1222 COVID-19 vaccine. General study findings and limits: Donors were mostly white British, more females; clonal diversity possibly underestimated. Researchers report vaccine-associated CD4 TCRs spanning spike, with dominance at 160-218 and 743-854.

Clones were read by immunoSEQ multiplex PCR, and TCRdb kept only the in-frame ones, dropping some. The repertoire consists of approximately 110,000 clones, with about 90% occurring once and the leading ten covering 3.5% to 5%. The receptor's source is an adult in good health. The chain employs TRBV4-1 and TRBJ2-2; 7 nucleotides line up with TRBD1. The specimen was peripheral blood, collected on day 0 of AZD1222 vaccination. CDR3 residues: CASSWNRGDTGELFF. CDR3 sequence (DNA): TGCGCCAGCAGCTGGAACAGGGGAGACACCGGGGAGCTGTTTTTT.